This T cell receptor beta chain stems from a study of blood T cell repertoires in COVID-19. As for the study in general: T cells, B-cell-depleted T cells, or PBMCs supplied cDNA or gDNA.

Per the study methods: Reference gene primer amplification yielded estimated nucleated cell counts. Measured with immunoSEQ multiplex PCR; TCRdb has only the in-frame clones, and not every one. V and J calls and clone size are given by that table; D and trimming were obtained from the DNA. The sample has about 250,000 clones; 70% to 90% are singletons. The sequence was collected from a man between 18 and 35 years old with active or convalescent COVID-19. Sequenced: peripheral blood.

CDR3 protein: CASSRGVDSHYEQYF. The DNA of the CDR3 is TGTGCCAGCAGCCGGGGGGTGGACTCCCACTACGAGCAGTACTTC. The rearrangement joins TRBV3-1 (or the pseudogene TRBV3-2) to TRBJ2-7; D perhaps matches TRBD2 (6 bases). This CDR3 contains 15 residues. Trimming took off 4 bases at V and 3 bases at J, with 16 bases between the two ends. Germline V CDR1 and CDR2: LGHDT, YNNKEL (reference sequence).